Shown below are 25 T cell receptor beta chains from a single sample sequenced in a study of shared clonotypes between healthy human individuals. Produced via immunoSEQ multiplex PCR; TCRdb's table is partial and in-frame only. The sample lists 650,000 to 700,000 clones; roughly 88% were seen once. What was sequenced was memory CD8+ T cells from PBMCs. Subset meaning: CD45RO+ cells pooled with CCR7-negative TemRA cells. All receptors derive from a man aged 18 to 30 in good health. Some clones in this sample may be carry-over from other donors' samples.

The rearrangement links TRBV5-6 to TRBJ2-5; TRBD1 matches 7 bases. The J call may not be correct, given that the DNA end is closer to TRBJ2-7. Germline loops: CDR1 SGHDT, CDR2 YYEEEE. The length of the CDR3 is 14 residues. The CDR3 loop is CASSPGDSPYEQYF. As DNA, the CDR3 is TGTGCCAGCAGCCCCGGGGACAGTCCCTACGAGCAGTACTTC.

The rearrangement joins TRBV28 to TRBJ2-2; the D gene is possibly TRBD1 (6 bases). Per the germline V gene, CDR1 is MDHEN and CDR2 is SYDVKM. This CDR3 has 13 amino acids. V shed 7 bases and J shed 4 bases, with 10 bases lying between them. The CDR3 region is CASKRGSTGELFF. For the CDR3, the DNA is TGTGCCAGCAAGAGGGGGAGCACCGGGGAGCTGTTTTTT.

The CDR3 protein is CASSGMGVYEQYF. In nucleotides, the CDR3 is TGTGCCAGCAGTGGGATGGGGGTCTACGAGCAGTACTTC. This rearrangement joins TRBV27 to TRBJ2-7; D assignment may be TRBD1 or TRBD2 (5 bases each). Trimming left V 5 bases short and J 3 bases short, with 11 bases between. The CDR3 totals 13 residues. Germline V gene data show CDR1 as MNHEY and CDR2 as SMNVEV (reference sequence).

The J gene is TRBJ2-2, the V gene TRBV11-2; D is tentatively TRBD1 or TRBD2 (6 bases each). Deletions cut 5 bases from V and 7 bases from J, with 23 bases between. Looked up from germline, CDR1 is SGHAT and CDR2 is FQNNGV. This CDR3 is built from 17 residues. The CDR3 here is CASSRFPGGPANGELFF. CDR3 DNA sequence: TGTGCCAGCAGCCGATTCCCCGGGGGCCCCGCCAACGGGGAGCTGTTTTTT.

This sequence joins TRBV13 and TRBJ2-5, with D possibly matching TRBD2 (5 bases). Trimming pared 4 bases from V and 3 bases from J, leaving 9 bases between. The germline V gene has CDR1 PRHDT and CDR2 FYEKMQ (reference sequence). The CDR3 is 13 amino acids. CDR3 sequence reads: CASSSLAEETQYF. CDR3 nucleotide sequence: TGTGCCAGCAGCTCGCTAGCTGAAGAGACCCAGTACTTC.

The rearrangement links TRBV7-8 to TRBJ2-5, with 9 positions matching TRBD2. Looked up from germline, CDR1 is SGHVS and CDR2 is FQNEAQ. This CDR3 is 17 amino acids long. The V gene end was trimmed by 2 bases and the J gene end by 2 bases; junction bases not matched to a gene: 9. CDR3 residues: CASSLIPSGMTQETQYF. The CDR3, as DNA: TGTGCCAGCAGCTTAATTCCTAGCGGGATGACACAAGAGACCCAGTACTTC.

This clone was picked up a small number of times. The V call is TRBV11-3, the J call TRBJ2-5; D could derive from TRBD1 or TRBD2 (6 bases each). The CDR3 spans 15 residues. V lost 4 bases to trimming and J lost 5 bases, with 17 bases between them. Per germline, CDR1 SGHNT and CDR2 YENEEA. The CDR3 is CASSSYREAGETQYF. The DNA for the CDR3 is TGTGCCAGCAGCTCCTACAGGGAGGCTGGGGAGACCCAGTACTTC. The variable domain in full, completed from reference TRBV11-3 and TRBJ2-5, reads EAGVVQSPRYKIIEKKQPVAFWCNPISGHNTLYWYLQNLGQGPELLIRYENEEAVDDSQLPKDRFSAERLKGVDSTLKIQPAELGDSAVYLCASSSYREAGETQYFGPGTRLLVL.

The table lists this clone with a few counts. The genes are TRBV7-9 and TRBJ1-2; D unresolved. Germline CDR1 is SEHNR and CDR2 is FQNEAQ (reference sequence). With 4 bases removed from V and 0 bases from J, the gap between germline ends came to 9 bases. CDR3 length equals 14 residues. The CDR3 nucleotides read TGTGCCAGCAGCTCTTTACCAGCTAACTATGGCTACACCTTC. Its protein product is CASSSLPANYGYTF. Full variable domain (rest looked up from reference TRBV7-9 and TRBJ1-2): DTGVSQNPRHKITKRGQNVTFRCDPISEHNRLYWYRQTLGQGPEFLTYFQNEAQLEKSRLLSDRFSAERPKGSFSTLEIQRTEQGDSAMYLCASSSLPANYGYTFGSGTRLTVV.

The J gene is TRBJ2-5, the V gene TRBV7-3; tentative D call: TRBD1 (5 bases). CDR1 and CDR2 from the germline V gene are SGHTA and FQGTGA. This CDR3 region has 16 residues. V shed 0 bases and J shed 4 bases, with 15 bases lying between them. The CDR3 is CASSLTDTSLGETQYF. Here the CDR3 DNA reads TGTGCCAGCAGCTTAACGGACACCTCCCTCGGAGAGACCCAGTACTTC.

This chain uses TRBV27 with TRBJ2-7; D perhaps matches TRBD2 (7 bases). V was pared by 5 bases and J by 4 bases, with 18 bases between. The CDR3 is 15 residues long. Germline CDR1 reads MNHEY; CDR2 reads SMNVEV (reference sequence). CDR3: CASSGHRAGEYEQYF. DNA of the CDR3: TGTGCCAGCAGTGGCCACAGGGCGGGGGAGTACGAGCAGTACTTC.

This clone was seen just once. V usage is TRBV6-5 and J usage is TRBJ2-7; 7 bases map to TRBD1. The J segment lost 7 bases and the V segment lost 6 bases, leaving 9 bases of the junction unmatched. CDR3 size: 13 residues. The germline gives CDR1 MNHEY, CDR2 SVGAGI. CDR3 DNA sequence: TGTGCCAGCAGGAACAAGGGGGCGCGAGAGCAGTACTTC. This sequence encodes CASRNKGAREQYF.

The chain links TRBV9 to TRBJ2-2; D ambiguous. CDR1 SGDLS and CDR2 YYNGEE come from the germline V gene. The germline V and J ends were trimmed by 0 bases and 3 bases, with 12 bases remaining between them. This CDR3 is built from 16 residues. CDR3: CASSVGGSLHTGELFF. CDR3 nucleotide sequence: TGTGCCAGCAGCGTAGGTGGTAGTCTGCACACCGGGGAGCTGTTTTTT.

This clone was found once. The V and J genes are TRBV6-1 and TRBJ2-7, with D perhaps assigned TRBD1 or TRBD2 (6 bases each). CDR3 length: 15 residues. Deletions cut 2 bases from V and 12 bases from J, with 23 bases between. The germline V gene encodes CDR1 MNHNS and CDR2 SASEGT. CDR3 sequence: CASSELAGHPTPTYF. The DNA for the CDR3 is TGTGCCAGCAGTGAATTGGCGGGACACCCCACACCTACGTACTTC.

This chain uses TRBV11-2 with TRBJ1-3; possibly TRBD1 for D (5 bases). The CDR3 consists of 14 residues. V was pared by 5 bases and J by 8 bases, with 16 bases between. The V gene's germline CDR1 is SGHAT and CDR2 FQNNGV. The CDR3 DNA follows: TGTGCCAGCAGCCCGCAGGGAGCTAAGCACACCATATATTTT. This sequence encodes CASSPQGAKHTIYF.

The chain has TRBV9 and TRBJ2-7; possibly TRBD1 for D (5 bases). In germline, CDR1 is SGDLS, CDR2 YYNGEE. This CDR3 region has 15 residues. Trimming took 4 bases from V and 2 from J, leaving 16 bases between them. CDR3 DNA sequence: TGTGCCAGCAGCCCCACGATTACAGGACCCTACGAGCAGTACTTC. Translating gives CASSPTITGPYEQYF.

This chain's CDR3 is CASSFVGTGVGEKLFF. In nucleotides, the CDR3 is TGTGCCAGCAGTTTTGTCGGAACAGGGGTTGGTGAAAAACTGTTTTTT. The genes are TRBV28 and TRBJ1-4; 7 bases align to TRBD1. CDR1 and CDR2 (germline): MDHEN, SYDVKM. This CDR3 spans 16 amino acids. V dropped 3 bases and J dropped 7; count of bases not matched to a gene: 11.

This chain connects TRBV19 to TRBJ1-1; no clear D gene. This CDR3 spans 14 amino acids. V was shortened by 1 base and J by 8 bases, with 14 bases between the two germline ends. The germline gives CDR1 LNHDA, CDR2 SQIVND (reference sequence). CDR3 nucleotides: TGTGCCAGTAGTATAGGCCAAGGTGGTCCCGAAGCTTTCTTT. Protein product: CASSIGQGGPEAFF.

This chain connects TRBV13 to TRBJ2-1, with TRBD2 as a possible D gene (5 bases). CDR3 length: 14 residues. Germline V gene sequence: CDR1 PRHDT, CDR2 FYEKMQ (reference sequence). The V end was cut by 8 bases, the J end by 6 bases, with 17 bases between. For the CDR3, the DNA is TGTGCCAGCGAGTACCCCACTAGACGCAATGAGCAGTTCTTC. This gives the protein CASEYPTRRNEQFF.

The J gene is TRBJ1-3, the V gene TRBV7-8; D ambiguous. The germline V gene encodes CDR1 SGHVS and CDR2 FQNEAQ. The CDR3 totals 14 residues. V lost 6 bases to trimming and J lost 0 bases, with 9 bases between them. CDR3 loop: CASRPSGSGNTIYF. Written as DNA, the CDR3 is TGTGCCAGCAGGCCCTCCGGCTCTGGAAACACCATATATTTT.

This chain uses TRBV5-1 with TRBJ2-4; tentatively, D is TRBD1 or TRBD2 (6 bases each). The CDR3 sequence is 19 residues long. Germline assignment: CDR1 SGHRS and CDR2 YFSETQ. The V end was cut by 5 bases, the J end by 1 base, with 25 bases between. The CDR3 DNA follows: TGCGCCAGCAGGAGGGCGGGACATGATAGAATTTGGGCCAAAAACATTCAGTACTTC. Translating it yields CASRRAGHDRIWAKNIQYF. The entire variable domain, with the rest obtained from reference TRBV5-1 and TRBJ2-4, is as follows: KAGVTQTPRYLIKTRGQQVTLSCSPISGHRSVSWYQQTPGQGLQFLFEYFSETQRNKGNFPGRFSGRQFSNSRSEMNVSTLELGDSALYLCASRRAGHDRIWAKNIQYFGAGTRLSVL.

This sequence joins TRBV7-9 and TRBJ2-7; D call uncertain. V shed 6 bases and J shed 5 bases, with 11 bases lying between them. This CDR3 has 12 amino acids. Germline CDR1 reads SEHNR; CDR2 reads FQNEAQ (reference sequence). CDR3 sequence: CASSKAVDEQYF. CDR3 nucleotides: TGTGCCAGCAGTAAGGCAGTCGACGAGCAGTACTTC.

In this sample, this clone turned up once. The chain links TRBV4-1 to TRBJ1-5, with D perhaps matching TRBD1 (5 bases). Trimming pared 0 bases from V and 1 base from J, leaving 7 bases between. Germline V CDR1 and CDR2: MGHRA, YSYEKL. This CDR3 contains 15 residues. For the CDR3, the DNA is TGCGCCAGCAGCCAAGAACAGGCAAGCAATCAGCCCCAGCATTTT. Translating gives CASSQEQASNQPQHF.

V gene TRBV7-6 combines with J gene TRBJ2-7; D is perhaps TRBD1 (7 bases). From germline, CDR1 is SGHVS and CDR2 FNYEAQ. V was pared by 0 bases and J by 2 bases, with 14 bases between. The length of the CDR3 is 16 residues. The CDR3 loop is CASSLAMAGGTYEQYF. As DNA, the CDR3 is TGTGCCAGCAGCTTAGCGATGGCAGGGGGGACCTACGAGCAGTACTTC.

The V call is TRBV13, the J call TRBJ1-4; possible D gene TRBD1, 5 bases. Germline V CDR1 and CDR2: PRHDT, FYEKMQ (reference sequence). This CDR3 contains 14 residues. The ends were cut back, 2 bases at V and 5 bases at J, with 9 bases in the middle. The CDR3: CASSLRGVNEKLFF. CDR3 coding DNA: TGTGCCAGCAGCTTACGAGGGGTCAATGAAAAACTGTTTTTT. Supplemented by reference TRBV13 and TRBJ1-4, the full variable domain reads AAGVIQSPRHLIKEKRETATLKCYPIPRHDTVYWYQQGPGQDPQFLISFYEKMQSDKGSIPDRFSAQQFSDYHSELNMSSLELGDSALYFCASSLRGVNEKLFFGSGTQLSVL.

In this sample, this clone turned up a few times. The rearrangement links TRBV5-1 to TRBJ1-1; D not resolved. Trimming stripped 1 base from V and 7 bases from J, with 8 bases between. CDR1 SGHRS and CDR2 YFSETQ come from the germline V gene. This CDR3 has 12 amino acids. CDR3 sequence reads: CASSLYKNEAFF. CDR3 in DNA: TGCGCCAGCAGCTTGTATAAGAATGAAGCTTTCTTT. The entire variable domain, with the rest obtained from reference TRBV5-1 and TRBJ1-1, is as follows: KAGVTQTPRYLIKTRGQQVTLSCSPISGHRSVSWYQQTPGQGLQFLFEYFSETQRNKGNFPGRFSGRQFSNSRSEMNVSTLELGDSALYLCASSLYKNEAFFGQGTRLTVV.